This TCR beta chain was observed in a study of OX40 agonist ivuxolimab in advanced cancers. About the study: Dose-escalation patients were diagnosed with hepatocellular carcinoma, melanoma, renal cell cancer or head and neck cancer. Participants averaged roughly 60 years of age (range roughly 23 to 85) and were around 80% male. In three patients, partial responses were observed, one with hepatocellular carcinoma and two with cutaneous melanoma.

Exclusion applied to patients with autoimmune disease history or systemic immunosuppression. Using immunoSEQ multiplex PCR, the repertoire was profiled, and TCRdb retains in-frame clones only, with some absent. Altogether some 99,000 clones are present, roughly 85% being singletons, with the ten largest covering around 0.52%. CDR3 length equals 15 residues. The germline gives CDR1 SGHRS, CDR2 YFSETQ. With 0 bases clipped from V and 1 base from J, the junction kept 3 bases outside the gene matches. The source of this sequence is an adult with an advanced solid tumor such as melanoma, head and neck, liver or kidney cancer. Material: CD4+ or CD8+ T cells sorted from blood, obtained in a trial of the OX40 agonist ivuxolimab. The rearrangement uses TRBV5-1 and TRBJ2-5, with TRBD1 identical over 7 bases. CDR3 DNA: TGCGCCAGCAGCTTGGACTGGGACAGCCAAGAGACCCAGTACTTC. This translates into CASSLDWDSQETQYF.